This entry lists 20 T cell receptor beta chains sequenced from one sample in a study of CD8+ T cells in alopecia areata (dated by TCRdb to the late 2010s). This specimen's time point label, interpreted: around 29 days on oral tofacitinib. The treatment or condition label for this specimen denotes: oral pan-JAK inhibitor, 5-10 mg twice daily. The receptor library was made with the immunoSEQ multiplex PCR assay. RNA was extracted from all samples and reverse transcribed into cDNA as template for TCR sequencing. Here the immuneACCESS table is served through TCRdb, limited to in-frame sequences with V and J called. Missing clones are a known gap in these copies; in checked studies unresolved V genes cover under half, and the rest lacks a known reason. The sample table lists roughly 76,000 clones, over 25% of them with a count of one. The ten biggest clones cover 15% of the sample. Specimen: CD8+ T cells sorted from blood, collected at week 4, from a patient treated with tofacitinib. Receptors were obtained from a human donor with alopecia areata.

A note on this clone: One end of the junction is discordant with germline, which a read error may explain. This chain joins TRBV5-8 and TRBJ1-3, with D possibly matching TRBD1 (6 bases). The germline V gene has CDR1 SGHTS and CDR2 YDEGEE. The CDR3 has 13 residues. CDR3 residues: CASSQVATMPGDF. In DNA form, the CDR3 reads TGTGCCAGCAGCCAGGTAGCCACAATGCCAGGGGATTTT.

The gene calls are TRBV20-1 and TRBJ1-2; D is ambiguous. Germline CDR1 is DFQATT and CDR2 is SNEGSKA (reference sequence). Trimming removed 4 bases from V and 4 bases from J, with 4 bases in between. The CDR3 has 10 residues. CDR3 nucleotides: TGCAGTGCTAAGTCCTATGGCTACACCTTC. It is translated as CSAKSYGYTF.

V gene TRBV7-2 combines with J gene TRBJ1-2; D gene unclear. Trimming left V 1 base short and J 4 bases short, with 7 bases between. The CDR3 totals 13 residues. Germline CDR1 and CDR2: SGHTA and FQGNSA. The CDR3 DNA reads TGTGCCAGCAGCTTAGTTAGGAGCTATGGCTACACCTTC. This encodes CASSLVRSYGYTF.

The genes are TRBV7-9 and TRBJ2-1; 9 nucleotides agree with TRBD2. The germline CDR1 and CDR2 sequences are SEHNR and FQNEAQ (reference sequence). V lost 3 bases, J lost 2 bases, and 2 bases stayed unmatched. The CDR3 has 15 residues. The CDR3 nucleotides read TGTGCCAGCAGCTTTAGCGGGAGTACCTACAATGAGCAGTTCTTC. Residues: CASSFSGSTYNEQFF.

The V and J genes are TRBV4-3 and TRBJ2-7; weak D call: TRBD2 (6 bases). This CDR3 is built from 15 residues. Per the germline V gene, CDR1 is LGHNA and CDR2 is YSLEER. Trimming took off 0 bases at V and 4 bases at J, with 13 bases between the two ends. CDR3: CASSQDGGKRYEQYF. As DNA, the CDR3 is TGCGCCAGCAGCCAAGATGGAGGGAAGCGGTACGAGCAGTACTTC.

The rearrangement joins TRBV29-1 to TRBJ2-5, with a weak D call TRBD1 (6 bases). CDR1 and CDR2 (germline): SQVTM, ANQGSEA. The CDR3 length is 12 residues. V lost 5 bases and J lost 0, with 7 bases in between. The CDR3 loop reads CSVRTDQETQYF. DNA of the CDR3: TGCAGCGTTAGGACAGACCAAGAGACCCAGTACTTC.

V is TRBV25-1 and J is TRBJ1-2; no clear D. Germline assignment: CDR1 MGHDK and CDR2 SYGVNS. V was pared by 2 bases and J by 2 bases, with 6 bases between. The length of the CDR3 is 13 residues. DNA of the CDR3: TGTGCCAGCAGTGAACAACGGAACTATGGCTACACCTTC. Translation: CASSEQRNYGYTF.

This clone was detected only a few times. The CDR3 region has the DNA TGCGCCAGCAGTCCACAGGGGAATAGCAATCAGCCCCAGCATTTT. It is translated as CASSPQGNSNQPQHF. This sequence joins TRBV23-1 and TRBJ1-5, with TRBD1 matching over 7 bases. TRBV23-1 is flagged as an ORF with uncertain function. The CDR3 totals 15 residues. V lost 4 bases, J lost 0 bases, and 3 bases stayed unmatched.

This clone was recorded a few times. V gene TRBV27 combines with J gene TRBJ2-7, with TRBD2 matching over 8 bases. Germline CDR1 is MNHEY and CDR2 is SMNVEV (reference sequence). CDR3 length: 13 amino acids. V lost 5 bases and J lost 3; bases outside the gene matches: 3. The CDR3 region is CASSKAGVYEQYF. CDR3 nucleotide sequence: TGTGCCAGCAGTAAAGCGGGGGTCTACGAGCAGTACTTC.

This clone was counted between two and nine times. The rearrangement uses TRBV27 and TRBJ2-7; D is tentatively TRBD1 or TRBD2 (6 bases each). The germline CDR1 and CDR2 sequences are MNHEY and SMNVEV (reference sequence). This CDR3 region has 15 residues. V was cut by 6 bases and J by 4 bases, with 19 bases left in between. CDR3 loop: CASSPRAGGMYEQYF. For the CDR3, the DNA is TGTGCCAGCAGCCCTAGGGCCGGGGGCATGTACGAGCAGTACTTC.

The chain employs TRBV29-1 and TRBJ2-7; 7 bases line up with TRBD2. Unmatched junction bases numbered 13, after V lost 0 bases and J lost 5 bases. The germline V gene has CDR1 SQVTM and CDR2 ANQGSEA. The CDR3 consists of 16 residues. The CDR3 nucleotides are TGCAGCGTTGAAGAGCGGGGGAGCTTAACGGACAACGAGCAGTACTTC. It specifies CSVEERGSLTDNEQYF.

This clone was seen only a few times. The chain carries TRBV2 and TRBJ1-2; maybe TRBD1 (5 bases). The CDR3 spans 14 residues. Trimming removed 2 bases at V and 4 bases at J, with 11 bases between. CDR1 is SNHLY, CDR2 FYNNEI, per germline. The CDR3 nucleotides read TGTGCCAGCAGTGAAAAGGGTGGGGGCTATGGCTACACCTTC. The encoded protein is CASSEKGGGYGYTF.

This clone was counted between two and nine times. This rearrangement joins TRBV29-1 to TRBJ2-1, with D maybe TRBD2 (5 bases). The CDR3 is 17 residues long. Deletions cut 4 bases from V and 2 bases from J, with 21 bases between. Germline CDR1 is SQVTM and CDR2 is ANQGSEA. The CDR3 nucleotides are TGCAGCGTTGGGGTGGATGGGCTAGCAGTAACCTACAATGAGCAGTTCTTC. Residues: CSVGVDGLAVTYNEQFF.

This clone was seen a few times. The rearrangement links TRBV9 to TRBJ2-1, with D maybe TRBD2 (5 bases). Trimming took off 0 bases at V and 8 bases at J, with 12 bases between the two ends. CDR3 length: 14 amino acids. Germline V gene sequence: CDR1 SGDLS, CDR2 YYNGEE. CDR3: CASSVVVLGDEQFF. The CDR3 DNA reads TGTGCCAGCAGCGTAGTGGTTCTCGGGGATGAGCAGTTCTTC.

This clone was seen only a few times. This rearrangement joins TRBV18 to TRBJ2-3; 7 bases are a match to TRBD1. This CDR3 is 14 amino acids long. From germline, CDR1 is KGHSH and CDR2 LQKENI. Trimming took 6 bases from V and 4 from J; bases not matched to a gene: 7. The CDR3 DNA reads TGTGCCAGCTCCCGAGGGACAGCACCAGATACGCAGTATTTT. This codes for CASSRGTAPDTQYF.

The chain carries TRBV11-2 and TRBJ2-4; D is possibly TRBD2 (6 bases). The germline V and J ends were trimmed by 1 base and 6 bases, with 13 bases remaining between them. CDR1 and CDR2 from the germline V gene are SGHAT and FQNNGV. The CDR3 runs 15 residues. The CDR3 DNA reads TGTGCCAGCAGCTTAGCCCCAATGGGGGGAAACATTCAGTACTTC. This translates into CASSLAPMGGNIQYF.

This chain connects TRBV29-1 to TRBJ2-5; TRBD1 agrees at 8 bases. This CDR3 spans 13 amino acids. Germline CDR1 and CDR2: SQVTM and ANQGSEA. Trimming took 4 bases from V and 2 from J; bases not matched to a gene: 3. In nucleotides, the CDR3 is TGCAGCGTTGGGACAGGGAGACAAGAGACCCAGTACTTC. This codes for CSVGTGRQETQYF.

The chain links TRBV13 to TRBJ2-1; TRBD2 agrees at 13 bases. CDR1 and CDR2 from the germline V gene are PRHDT and FYEKMQ (reference sequence). The trim removed 4 bases at V and 4 bases at J, leaving 1 base unmatched. The CDR3 consists of 15 residues. CDR3 nucleotide sequence: TGTGCCAGCAGCTCGGGACTAGCGGGATACAATGAGCAGTTCTTC. Encoded protein: CASSSGLAGYNEQFF. The full variable domain, in which reference TRBV13 and TRBJ2-1 provide the parts outside the CDR3, is AAGVIQSPRHLIKEKRETATLKCYPIPRHDTVYWYQQGPGQDPQFLISFYEKMQSDKGSIPDRFSAQQFSDYHSELNMSSLELGDSALYFCASSSGLAGYNEQFFGPGTRLTVL.

The chain recombines TRBV29-1 with TRBJ1-2; perhaps TRBD1 as D (5 bases). Trimming shortened V by 4 bases and J by 4 bases, and 13 bases separated the two germline ends. CDR1 and CDR2 (germline): SQVTM, ANQGSEA. CDR3 length: 13 amino acids. The CDR3 nucleotides read TGCAGCGTTGTTCTGACCAGGGCCTATGGCTACACCTTC. Its protein product is CSVVLTRAYGYTF.

The chain links TRBV29-1 to TRBJ2-5; 10 positions match TRBD2. Unmatched junction bases numbered 10, after V lost 6 bases and J lost 3 bases. The CDR3 runs to 15 residues. Germline CDR1 is SQVTM and CDR2 is ANQGSEA. This chain's CDR3 is CSVAPIAGGKETQYF. CDR3 in DNA: TGCAGCGTCGCCCCCATAGCGGGAGGAAAAGAGACCCAGTACTTC.